Shown below are 17 T cell receptor beta chains from a single sample sequenced in a study of blood T cells in healthy people across ages. Sample-barcoded 5' priming and a J-beta primer mix drove a second PCR of 7 to 11 cycles. TCRdb itself ran the 5' RACE reads through MiXCR, one entry per CDR3 protein. The repertoire holds 600,000 to 800,000 distinct CDR3 sequences, with over 40% as singletons. Sequenced input: blood. These TCRs come from a woman of 80 years or more in good health.

CDR3 sequence (DNA): TGTGCCAGCAGCCCTAGCGGGGGAATCACAGATACGCAGTATTTT. It encodes CASSPSGGITDTQYF. J is TRBJ2-3 and V is TRBV9; 10 nucleotides agree with TRBD2. The CDR3 consists of 15 residues. Germline loops: CDR1 SGDLS, CDR2 YYNGEE. J was trimmed by 2 bases and V by 4 bases; bases with no gene match: 4.

For the CDR3, the DNA is TGTGCCAGCAGCCGAATAACGTCCCCGAACTACGAGCAGTACTTC. This gives the protein CASSRITSPNYEQYF. The rearrangement joins TRBV7-2 to TRBJ2-7; D remains unclear. V dropped 5 bases and J dropped 3 bases, with 17 bases sitting between them. The CDR3 has 15 residues. Germline CDR1 and CDR2: SGHTA and FQGNSA.

Ten or more counts support this clonotype. This chain joins TRBV2 and TRBJ2-1; D might be TRBD2 (5 bases). There are 14 residues in the CDR3. Trimming took 2 bases from V and 4 from J, leaving 9 bases between them. Germline CDR1 reads SNHLY; CDR2 reads FYNNEI. CDR3 in DNA: TGTGCCAGCAGTGAATTGGGCGGGTACAATGAGCAGTTCTTC. Its translation is CASSELGGYNEQFF. Full variable domain (missing parts from reference TRBV2 and TRBJ2-1): EPEVTQTPSHQVTQMGQEVILRCVPISNHLYFYWYRQILGQKVEFLVSFYNNEISEKSEIFDDQFSVERPDGSNFTLKIRSTKLEDSAMYFCASSELGGYNEQFFGPGTRLTVL.

The chain employs TRBV11-2 and TRBJ2-5; 11 nucleotides match TRBD1. The CDR3 is 16 amino acids. Germline V gene sequence: CDR1 SGHAT, CDR2 FQNNGV. After removal of 1 base from V and 4 bases from J, the junction contained 5 bases not matched to a gene. The CDR3 DNA follows: TGTGCCAGCAGCTTAGTGTCAGGACAGGGGGCAGAGACCCAGTACTTC. Encoded protein: CASSLVSGQGAETQYF.

This clonotype occurred many times. The V and J genes are TRBV2 and TRBJ1-1; D gene unclear. Germline CDR1 is SNHLY and CDR2 is FYNNEI. V lost 1 base and J 9 bases, leaving 6 bases between the germline ends. This CDR3 has 11 residues. DNA for the CDR3: TGTGCCAGCAGTGAAGTGTTAAAAGCTTTCTTT. This gives the protein CASSEVLKAFF.

The chain employs TRBV20-1 and TRBJ2-1; D not resolved. V was pared by 6 bases and J by 7 bases, with 16 bases between. From germline, CDR1 is DFQATT and CDR2 SNEGSKA (reference sequence). This CDR3 comprises 13 residues. The CDR3: CSAPKASNNEQFF. In nucleotides, the CDR3 is TGCAGTGCGCCCAAAGCGAGCAATAATGAGCAGTTCTTC.

The J gene is TRBJ2-3, the V gene TRBV21-1. TRBV21-1 has pseudogene status. The CDR3 is 14 residues long. CDR3 in DNA: TGTGCCAGCAGCAAAGATCGGGCTACACATACGCAGTATTTT. Its protein is CASSKDRATHTQYF.

The table lists this clonotype with many counts. The chain employs TRBV5-1 and TRBJ1-6; TRBD1 matches at 7 bases. The CDR3 length is 16 residues. Trimming removed 4 bases from V and 7 bases from J; junction bases left unmatched: 11. The germline V gene has CDR1 SGHRS and CDR2 YFSETQ. CDR3 amino acids: CASSLGVGQRNSPLHF. The CDR3 nucleotides read TGCGCCAGCAGCCTAGGGGTGGGACAGCGAAATTCACCCCTCCACTTT. The variable domain in full, with the rest retrieved from reference TRBV5-1 and TRBJ1-6, is KAGVTQTPRYLIKTRGQQVTLSCSPISGHRSVSWYQQTPGQGLQFLFEYFSETQRNKGNFPGRFSGRQFSNSRSEMNVSTLELGDSALYLCASSLGVGQRNSPLHFGNGTRLTVT.

V and J are TRBV9 and TRBJ2-6; D possibly corresponds to TRBD2 (6 bases). With 5 bases removed from V and 10 bases from J, the gap between germline ends came to 7 bases. The CDR3 length is 11 residues. Germline lookup yields CDR1 SGDLS and CDR2 YYNGEE. The CDR3 DNA reads as TGTGCCAGCAGAAGCGGGAACGTCCTGACTTTC. Amino acid sequence: CASRSGNVLTF.

The J gene is TRBJ1-2, the V gene TRBV20-1, with TRBD1 matching 8 bases. Trimming removed 7 bases from V and 5 bases from J; junction bases left unmatched: 3. The V gene's germline CDR1 is DFQATT and CDR2 SNEGSKA (reference sequence). The CDR3 sequence is 11 residues long. The chain's CDR3 is CSVDRVYGYTF. CDR3 DNA: TGCAGTGTGGACAGGGTGTATGGCTACACCTTC.

The chain couples TRBV3-1 to TRBJ2-2, with TRBD1 matching 11 bases. Germline V gene lookup returns CDR1 LGHDT and CDR2 YNNKEL (reference sequence). This CDR3 spans 16 amino acids. V shed 2 bases, J shed 4 bases, and the junction held 3 bases outside the gene matches. CDR3: CASSQRTGGSTGELFF. Here the CDR3 DNA reads TGTGCCAGCAGCCAAAGGACAGGGGGCTCCACCGGGGAGCTGTTTTTT.

With regard to this clonotype: A read error may explain this, as a much larger clone is one base away. This rearrangement joins TRBV20-1 to TRBJ2-3, with 8 bases fitting TRBD2. Germline trimming cut 2 bases from V and 4 bases from J; bases unmatched to any gene: 5. CDR1 is DFQATT and CDR2 is SNEGSKA in the germline V gene (reference sequence). The CDR3 sequence is 14 residues long. The CDR3 here is CSARNALAADTQYF. The DNA of the CDR3 is TGCAGTGCTAGAAATGCACTAGCGGCAGATACGCAGTATTTT.

At least ten counts were recorded for this clonotype. CDR3 region: CASRDQGGRNYGYTF. As DNA, the CDR3 is TGTGCCAGCAGAGATCAGGGGGGCAGGAACTATGGCTACACCTTC. V usage is TRBV3-1 and J usage is TRBJ1-2; 7 bases match TRBD1. CDR1 and CDR2 (germline): LGHDT, YNNKEL (reference sequence). V trimming: 6 bases; J trimming: 2 bases; junction bases outside the gene matches: 9. This CDR3 comprises 15 residues. Full variable domain (outside the CDR3, taken from reference TRBV3-1 and TRBJ1-2): DTAVSQTPKYLVTQMGNDKSIKCEQNLGHDTMYWYKQDSKKFLKIMFSYNNKELIINETVPNRFSPKSPDKAHLNLHINSLELGDSAVYFCASRDQGGRNYGYTFGSGTRLTVV.

V is TRBV29-1 and J is TRBJ2-5; maybe TRBD1 (6 bases). This CDR3 spans 12 amino acids. The germline gives CDR1 SQVTM, CDR2 ANQGSEA. The CDR3 DNA reads TGCAGTTACAGGGAGTTTACAGAGACCCAGTACTTC. Translating gives CSYREFTETQYF.

In its sample, this clonotype was seen once. The V gene is TRBV20-1, the J gene TRBJ2-3; no clear D gene. The germline gives CDR1 DFQATT, CDR2 SNEGSKA (reference sequence). This CDR3 is built from 14 residues. V gave up 3 bases and J gave up 2 bases, with 12 bases separating them. The CDR3 sequence: CSARLSLLTDTQYF. DNA of the CDR3: TGCAGTGCTAGGTTGTCCCTTCTCACAGATACGCAGTATTTT.

The chain recombines TRBV15 with TRBJ2-5, with 10 bases identical to TRBD1. The ends lost 2 bases at V and 2 bases at J; junction bases unmatched: 5. CDR3 length: 16 residues. The V gene's germline CDR1 is LNHNV and CDR2 YYDKDF (reference sequence). The CDR3 DNA is TGTGCCACCAGCAGACTCGGACAGGGGGAACAAGAGACCCAGTACTTC. Protein product: CATSRLGQGEQETQYF.

This clonotype came up many times. This sequence joins TRBV5-1 and TRBJ2-5; possible D gene TRBD2, 6 bases. Germline-derived CDR1 and CDR2 are SGHRS and YFSETQ. The CDR3 extends over 13 amino acids. V lost 2 bases and J 4 bases, leaving 9 bases between the germline ends. The CDR3 nucleotides are TGCGCCAGCAGCTTCGGGGGAGGAGAGACCCAGTACTTC. This sequence encodes CASSFGGGETQYF.